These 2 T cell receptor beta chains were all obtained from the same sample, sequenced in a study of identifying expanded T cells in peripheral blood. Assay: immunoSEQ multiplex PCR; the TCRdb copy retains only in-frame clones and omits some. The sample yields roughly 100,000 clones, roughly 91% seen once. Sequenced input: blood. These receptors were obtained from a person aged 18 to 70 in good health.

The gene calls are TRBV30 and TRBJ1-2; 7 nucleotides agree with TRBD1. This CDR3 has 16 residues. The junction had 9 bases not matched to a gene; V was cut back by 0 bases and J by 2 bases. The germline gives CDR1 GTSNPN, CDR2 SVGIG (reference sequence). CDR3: CAWSVGLGQTNYGYTF. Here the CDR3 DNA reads TGTGCCTGGAGTGTGGGGCTGGGACAGACAAACTATGGCTACACCTTC.

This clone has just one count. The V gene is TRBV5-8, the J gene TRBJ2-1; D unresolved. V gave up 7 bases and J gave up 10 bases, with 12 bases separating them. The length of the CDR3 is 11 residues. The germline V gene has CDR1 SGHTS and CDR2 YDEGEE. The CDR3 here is CASRNDMEQFF. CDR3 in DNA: TGTGCCAGCCGCAACGATATGGAGCAGTTCTTC.